A few counts support the clone carrying this TCR beta chain. Those enrolled, adults aged about 18 to 89 years, came from 24 US areas. Authors' methods: Estimation of nucleated cell counts was performed using reference gene primer amplification. This table comes from immunoSEQ multiplex PCR, and its TCRdb copy is limited to in-frame clones, with some not included. V, J and clone size reflect that table, while D and trimming were determined from the DNA. This sample has a few hundred thousand clones, with approximately 88% found just once. This specimen comes from a study of blood T cell repertoires in COVID-19. Looking at the study overall: Sample material is recorded as cDNA or gDNA derived from T cells, B-cell-depleted T cells, or PBMCs.

CDR1 is LNHDA, CDR2 SQIVND, per germline (reference sequence). The CDR3 loop spans 17 amino acids. V was trimmed by 2 bases and J by 0 bases, leaving 15 bases between them. The chain links TRBV19 to TRBJ2-3; TRBD2 might be the D (7 bases). Input material: PBMCs or T cells enriched from blood (not recorded which). The receptor was isolated from a woman in her forties who had recovered from COVID-19. The CDR3 sequence is CASSIRGGTRSTDTQYF. The CDR3 DNA follows: TGTGCCAGTAGTATAAGGGGAGGGACACGTAGCACAGATACGCAGTATTTT. The full variable domain, in which reference TRBV19 and TRBJ2-3 provide the parts outside the CDR3, is DGGITQSPKYLFRKEGQNVTLSCEQNLNHDAMYWYRQDPGQGLRLIYYSQIVNDFQKGDIAEGYSVSREKKESFPLTVTSAQKNPTAFYLCASSIRGGTRSTDTQYFGPGTRLTVL.